This TCR beta chain was observed in a study of blood T cell repertoires in COVID-19. Whole-study context: In each case, the material was cDNA or gDNA derived from T cells, B-cell-depleted T cells, or PBMCs.

In the original workflow: Cell counts per sample came from amplifying reference gene primers. The assay was immunoSEQ multiplex PCR, and TCRdb's table has in-frame clones only and misses some. V, J and clone size derive from that table, while D and trimming were established from the DNA sequence. This table has about 200,000 clones, around 82% appearing once. Trimming at V came to 5 bases and at J to 2 bases, leaving 4 bases not matched to a gene. Germline CDR1 is SGHVS and CDR2 is FQNEAQ. The CDR3 has 14 amino acids. The source material was peripheral blood. The TCR sequence derives from a woman between 50 and 59 years old with acute or convalescent COVID-19. The gene calls are TRBV7-8 and TRBJ1-2; 8 bases fit TRBD1. The CDR3 sequence: CASSARQGNYGYTF. For the CDR3, the DNA is TGTGCCAGCAGCGCCCGACAGGGGAACTATGGCTACACCTTC.